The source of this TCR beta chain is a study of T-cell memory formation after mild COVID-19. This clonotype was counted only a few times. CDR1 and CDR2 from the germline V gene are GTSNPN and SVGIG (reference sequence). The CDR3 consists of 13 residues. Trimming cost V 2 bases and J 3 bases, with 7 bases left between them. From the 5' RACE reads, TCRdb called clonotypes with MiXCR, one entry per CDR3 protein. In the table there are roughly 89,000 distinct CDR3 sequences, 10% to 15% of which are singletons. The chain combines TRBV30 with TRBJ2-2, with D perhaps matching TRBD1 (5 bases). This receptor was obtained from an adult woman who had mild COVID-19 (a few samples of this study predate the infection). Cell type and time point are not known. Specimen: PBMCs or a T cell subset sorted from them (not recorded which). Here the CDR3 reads CAWSPGYTGELFF. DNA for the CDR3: TGTGCCTGGAGTCCAGGGTACACCGGGGAGCTGTTTTTT.